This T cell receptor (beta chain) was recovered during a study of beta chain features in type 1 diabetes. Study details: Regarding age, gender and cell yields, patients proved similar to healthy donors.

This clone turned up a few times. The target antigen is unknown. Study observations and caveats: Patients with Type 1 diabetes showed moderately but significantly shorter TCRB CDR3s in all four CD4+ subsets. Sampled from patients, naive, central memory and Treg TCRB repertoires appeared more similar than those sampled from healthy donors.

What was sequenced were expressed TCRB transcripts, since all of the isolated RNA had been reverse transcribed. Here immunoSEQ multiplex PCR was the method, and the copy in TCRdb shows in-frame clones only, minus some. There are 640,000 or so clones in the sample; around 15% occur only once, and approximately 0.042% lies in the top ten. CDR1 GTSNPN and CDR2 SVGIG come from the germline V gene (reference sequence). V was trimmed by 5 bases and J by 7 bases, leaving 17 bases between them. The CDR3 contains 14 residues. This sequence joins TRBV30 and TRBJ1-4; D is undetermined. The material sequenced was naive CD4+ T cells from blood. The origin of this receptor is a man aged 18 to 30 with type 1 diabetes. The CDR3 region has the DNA TGTGCCTGGGAATTGTCTACTACATCTGAAAAACTGTTTTTT. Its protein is CAWELSTTSEKLFF. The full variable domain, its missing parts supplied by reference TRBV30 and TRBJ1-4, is SQTIHQWPATLVQPVGSPLSLECTVEGTSNPNLYWYRQAAGRGLQLLFYSVGIGQISSEVPQNLSASRPQDRQFILSSKKLLLSDSGFYLCAWELSTTSEKLFFGSGTQLSVL.